What follows describes a single T cell receptor beta chain. This clonotype was observed a handful of times. This clone's antigen is unknown. The sample holds no much larger clone one base away, and base qualities are not on file. The data belong to a study of T-cell memory formation after mild COVID-19 (dated by TCRdb to the early 2020s). The study in broad terms: TCR sequence clusters from the two donors were largely donor specific. In a couple of donors, T-cell clones that expanded and contracted after mild COVID-19 were followed by sequencing TCRalpha and TCRbeta repertoires longitudinally. The cohort was made up of two young adult volunteers, one female and one male, who were previously healthy. Study-level results and caveats: Contracting CD4+ clones were located mainly in the CM and EM memory subsets, whereas CD8+ clones were found to be enriched in EMRA. The study included only two mild cases, and larger cohorts that include severe cases with pre-infection samples were judged to be necessary. The second-wave clones that peaked on day 37 were not confirmed to be SARS-CoV-2 specific. Some responding clones were detected in pre-infection memory, suggesting pre-existing cross-reactive memory T cells joined the SARS-CoV-2 response. From day 15 to 85, contracting clones showed balanced CD4/CD8 phenotypes, whereas a second wave of clones that expanded from day 15 to 37 leaned towards CD4+.

Instrument used: Illumina NovaSeq 6000. Using 5'RACE with constant-segment primers, TCRalpha and TCRbeta cDNA libraries were constructed, with sample barcodes and unique molecular identifiers added in the process. RNA was extracted from every sample with Trizol reagent. Libraries were amplified in two PCR steps, with a second sample barcode and Illumina TruSeq adapters added in the second step. Sequencing of libraries was performed on an Illumina NovaSeq with 2 x 150 bp paired-end reads. Per the source publication's procedure: With migec v1.2.7, reads were demultiplexed and then collapsed into UMI-guided consensus sequences. Using mixcr v2.1.11, the UMI consensuses were aligned to TRA and TRB V and J templates and assembled into clonotypes. Expanded or contracted clonotypes were those called significant by both edgeR and NoisET, with noise models trained on biological replicates. For edgeR calls, the thresholds were a false discovery rate-adjusted p below 0.01 and a log2 fold-change of 1. As an exploratory analysis of dynamics, max-normalized trajectories of the 1000 most abundant clonotypes were examined with PCA combined with hierarchical clustering. Separately sequenced CD4+ and CD8+ repertoires were used to assign the CD4 or CD8 phenotype of responding clones. TCRdb applied fastp at Q25 and MiXCR to the public reads, then kept only in-frame beta chains. Every entry covers one CDR3 protein and lists the most common genes and DNA from its rows. TCRdb, not the authors, supplied the V and J calls. The sample table lists around 130,000 distinct CDR3 sequences, about 6% of them with a count of one. Roughly 2.2% of the sample is held by the ten biggest clonotypes.

Including the terminal cysteine and phenylalanine, the CDR3 comprises 14 residues. The entry retains the CDR3 DNA only, 42 bases that are in frame from base 1. Deletion took 4 bases off V and 3 bases off J, with a span of 10 bases between the germline ends. From a lookup of the germline V gene, CDR1 and CDR2 are SGHTA and FQGNSA. Ficoll-Paque density gradient centrifugation was the method used to isolate PBMCs. The chain joins TRBV7-2 to TRBJ1-5; the D gene remains uncertain. This clonotype was sampled from an adult woman who had mild COVID-19 (a few samples of this study predate the infection). The sample titles of this study are shuffled in the database, so cell type and time point are left out; the donor was told from shared clones. The sample was PBMCs or a T cell subset sorted from them (not recorded which). CDR3 region: CASSSGSLNQPQHF. The nucleotides read TGTGCCAGCAGCTCAGGTTCCCTCAATCAGCCCCAGCATTTT.